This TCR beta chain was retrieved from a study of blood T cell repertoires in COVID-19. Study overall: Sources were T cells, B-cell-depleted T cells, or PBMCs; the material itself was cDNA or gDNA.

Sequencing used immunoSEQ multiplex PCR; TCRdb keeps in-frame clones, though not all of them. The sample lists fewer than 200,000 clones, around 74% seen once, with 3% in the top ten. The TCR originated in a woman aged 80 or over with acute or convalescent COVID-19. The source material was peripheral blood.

CDR3 DNA sequence: TGTGCCACCAGTGATTCCAGGCACTCCTACGAGCAGTACTTC. Translating gives CATSDSRHSYEQYF. This sequence joins TRBV24-1 and TRBJ2-7, with D hard to call. The length of the CDR3 is 14 residues. CDR1 and CDR2 (germline): KGHDR, SFDVKD. The V gene lost 2 bases and the J gene lost 0 bases, with 7 bases spanning the gap.